This T cell receptor (beta chain) was sequenced for a study of PD-1 blockade in mismatch repair-deficient tumors (dated by TCRdb to about 2017). Regarding the research as a whole: Between late 2013 and 2016, 90 or so consecutive patients with about a dozen mismatch repair-deficient cancer types, all previously treated and progressing, were enrolled in the trial. Deep sequencing of TCR CDR3 regions was used to track tumor-associated T cell clones in peripheral blood of patients responding to PD-1 blockade. General findings and caveats noted by the study authors: After pembrolizumab, tumor-resident clones, which were often undetectable in blood before treatment, expanded rapidly and then contracted, generally ahead of radiologic responses.

For every enrolled patient, mismatch repair deficiency was confirmed by either polymerase chain reaction or immunohistochemistry. TCR sequencing was performed for a few patients who responded to pembrolizumab therapy. The phase II trial prospectively evaluated PD-1 blockade with pembrolizumab in advanced mismatch repair-deficient cancers, independent of tissue of origin. Serial peripheral blood T cell samples were collected before and at multiple times after starting PD-1 blockade. Blood sampling times were expressed in weeks after the first pembrolizumab dose. Library preparation employed the immunoSEQ multiplex PCR assay. Sourced from immuneACCESS, this table was stored by TCRdb with only in-frame sequences that have V and J called. A share of the clones is absent; for the studies checked, an unresolved V gene accounts for under half, and the remainder has no known explanation. This sample gives 76,000 or so clones in total; about 82% of them show up just once. Around 5.5% of the sample is in the top ten clones.

Concerning this clone itself: Its antigen target is currently unknown. No per-base quality is available; no much larger clone lies one base away.

CDR1 is given as SGHTA and CDR2 as FQGNSA, both from the germline V gene. The CDR3 covers 13 residues, taking in both the cysteine and the phenylalanine. The read is trimmed to its CDR3 DNA, 39 bases read in frame from base 1. The junction shows trimming of 2 bases on V and 5 bases on J, plus 7 bases between the germline ends. The specimen was peripheral blood, collected 44 weeks after starting pembrolizumab. In this chain, TRBV7-2 is recombined with TRBJ2-1; the D gene cannot be resolved reliably. This clonotype originated in an adult with mismatch repair-deficient cancer. The encoded CDR3 is CASSLMQDNEQFF. In nucleotides, the sequence is TGTGCCAGCAGCTTAATGCAGGACAATGAGCAGTTCTTC.